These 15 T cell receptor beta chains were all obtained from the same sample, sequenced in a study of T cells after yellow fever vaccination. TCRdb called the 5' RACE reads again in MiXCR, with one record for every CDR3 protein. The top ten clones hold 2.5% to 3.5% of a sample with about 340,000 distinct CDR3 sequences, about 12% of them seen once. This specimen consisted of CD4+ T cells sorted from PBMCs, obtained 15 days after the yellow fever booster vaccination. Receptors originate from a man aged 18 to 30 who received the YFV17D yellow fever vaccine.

The DNA for the CDR3 is TGTGCCTGGAGTCGAGGGGTCAATGAGCAGTTCTTC. This translates into CAWSRGVNEQFF. The J gene is TRBJ2-1, the V gene TRBV30; D might be TRBD1 or TRBD2, each matching 5 bases. There are 12 residues in the CDR3. With 2 bases removed from V and 6 bases from J, the gap between germline ends came to 8 bases. Per the germline V gene, CDR1 is GTSNPN and CDR2 is SVGIG (reference sequence).

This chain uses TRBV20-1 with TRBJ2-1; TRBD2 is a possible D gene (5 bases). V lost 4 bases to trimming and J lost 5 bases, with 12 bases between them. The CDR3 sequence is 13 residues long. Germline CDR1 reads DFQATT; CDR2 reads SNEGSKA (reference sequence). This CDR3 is CSATGLANNEQFF. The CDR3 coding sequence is TGCAGTGCTACCGGCTTAGCGAACAATGAGCAGTTCTTC.

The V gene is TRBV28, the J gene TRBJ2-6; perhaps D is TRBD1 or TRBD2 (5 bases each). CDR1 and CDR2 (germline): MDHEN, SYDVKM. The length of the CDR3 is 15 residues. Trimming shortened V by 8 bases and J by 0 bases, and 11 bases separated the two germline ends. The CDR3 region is CASLTGPSGANVLTF. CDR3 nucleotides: TGTGCCAGCCTTACGGGGCCCTCTGGGGCCAACGTCCTGACTTTC.

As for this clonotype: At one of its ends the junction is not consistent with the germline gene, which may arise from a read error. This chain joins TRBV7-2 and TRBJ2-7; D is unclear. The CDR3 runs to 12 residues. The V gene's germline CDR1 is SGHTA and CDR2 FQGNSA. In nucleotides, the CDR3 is TGTGCCAGCAGCTTAGCGGGCTACGAGCAGTGCTTC. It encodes CASSLAGYEQCF.

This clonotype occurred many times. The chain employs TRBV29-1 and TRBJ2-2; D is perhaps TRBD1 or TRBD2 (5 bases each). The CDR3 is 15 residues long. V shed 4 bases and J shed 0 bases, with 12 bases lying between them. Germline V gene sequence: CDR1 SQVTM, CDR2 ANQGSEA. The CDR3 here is CSVGLGRSNTGELFF. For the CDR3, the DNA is TGCAGCGTTGGCCTGGGACGATCGAACACCGGGGAGCTGTTTTTT.

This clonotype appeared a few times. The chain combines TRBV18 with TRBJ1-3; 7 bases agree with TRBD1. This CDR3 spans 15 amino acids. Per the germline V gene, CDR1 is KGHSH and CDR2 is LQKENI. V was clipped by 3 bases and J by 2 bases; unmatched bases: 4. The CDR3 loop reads CASSPLGTAGNTIYF. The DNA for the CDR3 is TGTGCCAGCTCACCCCTCGGGACAGCTGGAAACACCATATATTTT.

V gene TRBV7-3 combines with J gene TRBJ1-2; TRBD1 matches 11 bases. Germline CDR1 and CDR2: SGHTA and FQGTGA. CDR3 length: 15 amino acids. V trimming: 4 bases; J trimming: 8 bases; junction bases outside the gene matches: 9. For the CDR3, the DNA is TGTGCCAGCAGCTACTACTCGGACAGGGGGCAAGGCTACACCTTC. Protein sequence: CASSYYSDRGQGYTF. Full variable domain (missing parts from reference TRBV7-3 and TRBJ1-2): GAGVSQTPSNKVTEKGKYVELRCDPISGHTALYWYRQSLGQGPEFLIYFQGTGAADDSGLPNDRFFAVRPEGSVSTLKIQRTERGDSAVYLCASSYYSDRGQGYTFGSGTRLTVV.

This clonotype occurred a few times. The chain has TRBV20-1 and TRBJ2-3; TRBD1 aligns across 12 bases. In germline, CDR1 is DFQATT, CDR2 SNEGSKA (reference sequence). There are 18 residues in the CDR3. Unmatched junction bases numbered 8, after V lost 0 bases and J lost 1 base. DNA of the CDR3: TGCAGTGCTAGAGACTCCGGGACAGGGGGCTTTGGCACAGATACGCAGTATTTT. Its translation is CSARDSGTGGFGTDTQYF.

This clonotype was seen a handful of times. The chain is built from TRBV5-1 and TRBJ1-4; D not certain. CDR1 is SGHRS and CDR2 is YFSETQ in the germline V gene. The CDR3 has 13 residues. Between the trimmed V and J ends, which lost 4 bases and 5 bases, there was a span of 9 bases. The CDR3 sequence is CASSLVENEKLFF. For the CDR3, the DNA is TGCGCCAGCAGCCTGGTCGAAAATGAAAAACTGTTTTTT.

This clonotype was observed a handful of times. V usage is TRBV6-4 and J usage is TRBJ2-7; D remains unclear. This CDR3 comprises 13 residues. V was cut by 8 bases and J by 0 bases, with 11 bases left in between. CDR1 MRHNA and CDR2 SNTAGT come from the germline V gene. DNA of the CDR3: TGTGCCAGCGTAGGCAGAGACTCCTACGAGCAGTACGTC. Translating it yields CASVGRDSYEQYV.

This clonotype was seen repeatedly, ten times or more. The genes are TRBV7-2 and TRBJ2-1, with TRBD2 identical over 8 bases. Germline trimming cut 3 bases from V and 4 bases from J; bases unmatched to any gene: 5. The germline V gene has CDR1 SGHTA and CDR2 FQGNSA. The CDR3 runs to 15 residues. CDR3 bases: TGTGCCAGCAGCTTGGGAGCGGGGGTGTACAATGAGCAGTTCTTC. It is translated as CASSLGAGVYNEQFF.

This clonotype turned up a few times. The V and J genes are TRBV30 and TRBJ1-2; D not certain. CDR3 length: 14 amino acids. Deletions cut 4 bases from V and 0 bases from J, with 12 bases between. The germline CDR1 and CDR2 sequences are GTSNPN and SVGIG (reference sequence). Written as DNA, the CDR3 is TGTGCCTGGAAAGATGGGAGAACTAACTATGGCTACACCTTC. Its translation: CAWKDGRTNYGYTF.

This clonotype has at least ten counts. The CDR3 loop is CSALVGRADTQYF. The CDR3 nucleotides read TGCAGTGCCCTGGTAGGGCGGGCAGATACGCAGTATTTT. The chain joins TRBV20-1 to TRBJ2-3; possible D gene TRBD2, 5 bases. V lost 6 bases and J 4 bases, leaving 14 bases between the germline ends. CDR1 DFQATT and CDR2 SNEGSKA come from the germline V gene (reference sequence). This CDR3 spans 13 amino acids.

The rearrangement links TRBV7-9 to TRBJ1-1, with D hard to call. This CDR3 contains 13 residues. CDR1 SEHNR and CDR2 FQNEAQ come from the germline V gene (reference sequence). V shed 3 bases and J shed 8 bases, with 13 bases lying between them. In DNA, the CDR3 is TGTGCCAGCAGCTTCGAGGCGTTTACCGAAGCTTTCTTT. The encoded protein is CASSFEAFTEAFF.

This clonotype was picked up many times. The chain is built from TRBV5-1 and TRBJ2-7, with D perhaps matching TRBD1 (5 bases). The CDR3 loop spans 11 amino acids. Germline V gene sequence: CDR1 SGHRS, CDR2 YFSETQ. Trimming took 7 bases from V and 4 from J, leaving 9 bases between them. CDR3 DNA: TGCGCCAGCCGCAGGGCGTACGAGCAGTACTTC. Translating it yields CASRRAYEQYF.